This paragraph reports one T cell receptor (beta chain). The target antigen is unknown. V lost 1 base and J lost 8; bases outside the gene matches: 11. CDR1 and CDR2 from the germline V gene are SGHAT and FQNNGV. This CDR3 has 17 amino acids. The sample comes from a study of human T cells and chemical hapten exposure. The study, taken as a whole, reports: Unchanged with DPC sensitization were TCRs above 1 in 1000 frequency.

The library put unique molecular identifiers onto individual cDNA molecules. Original processing methods: The number of TCRs in each sample had a median of 95,638 and spanned about 23,224 to 690,600. TCRdb used MiXCR to reprocess the RACE reads, holding one entry per CDR3 protein. The V and J calls shown here were made by TCRdb, not taken from the authors' results. Here the sample spans approximately 260,000 distinct CDR3 sequences, 8.6% being singletons. Time point defined: pre-sensitization, week 0. Treatment indicated: therapeutic diphenylcyclopropenone sensitization with weekly scalp DPC. Patches went on only after blood had been drawn each time.

The sequence was collected from a woman in her thirties or forties with alopecia areata. Some clones in this sample may be carry-over from other donors' samples. The chain joins TRBV11-2 to TRBJ1-4, with 9 bases matching TRBD1. This specimen consisted of whole blood, obtained in connection with sensitization to the hapten diphenylcyclopropenone (DPC). The CDR3 is CASSLGLQGAPREKLFF. DNA of the CDR3: TGTGCCAGCAGCTTAGGATTACAGGGGGCGCCTAGAGAAAAACTGTTTTTT.